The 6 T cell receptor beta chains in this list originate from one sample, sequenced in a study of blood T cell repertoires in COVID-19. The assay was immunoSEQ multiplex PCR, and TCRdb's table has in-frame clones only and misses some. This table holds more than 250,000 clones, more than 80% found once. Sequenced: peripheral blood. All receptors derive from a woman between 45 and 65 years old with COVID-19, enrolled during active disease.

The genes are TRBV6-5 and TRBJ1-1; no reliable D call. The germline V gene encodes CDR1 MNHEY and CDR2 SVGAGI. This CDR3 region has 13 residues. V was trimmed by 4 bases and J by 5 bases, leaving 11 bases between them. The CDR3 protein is CASSSFRGTEAFF. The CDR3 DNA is TGTGCCAGCAGTTCTTTCAGAGGGACTGAAGCTTTCTTT.

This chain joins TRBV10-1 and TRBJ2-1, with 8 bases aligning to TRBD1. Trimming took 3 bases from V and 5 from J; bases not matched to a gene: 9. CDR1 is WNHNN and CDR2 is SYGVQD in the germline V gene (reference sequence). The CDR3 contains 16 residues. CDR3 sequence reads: CASSDGQGRVDNEQFF. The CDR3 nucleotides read TGCGCCAGCAGTGATGGACAGGGCCGTGTCGACAATGAGCAGTTCTTC.

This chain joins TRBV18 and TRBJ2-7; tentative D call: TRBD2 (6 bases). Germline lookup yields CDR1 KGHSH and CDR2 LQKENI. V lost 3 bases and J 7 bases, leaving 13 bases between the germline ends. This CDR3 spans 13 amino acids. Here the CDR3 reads CASSPLEGREQYF. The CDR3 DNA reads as TGTGCCAGCTCACCTTTGGAGGGCCGTGAGCAGTACTTC.

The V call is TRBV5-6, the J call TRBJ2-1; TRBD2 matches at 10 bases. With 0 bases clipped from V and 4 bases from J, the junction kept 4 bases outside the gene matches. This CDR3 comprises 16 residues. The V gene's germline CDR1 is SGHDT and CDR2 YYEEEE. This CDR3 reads CASSLVLAGVYNEQFF. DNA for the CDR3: TGTGCCAGCAGCTTGGTGCTAGCGGGAGTATACAATGAGCAGTTCTTC.

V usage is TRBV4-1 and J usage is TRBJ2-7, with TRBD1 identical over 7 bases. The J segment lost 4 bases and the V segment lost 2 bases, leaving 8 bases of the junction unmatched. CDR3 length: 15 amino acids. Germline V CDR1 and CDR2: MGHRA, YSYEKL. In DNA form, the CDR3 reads TGCGCCAGCAGCCAAACAGACAGGGTTTTATACGAGCAGTACTTC. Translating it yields CASSQTDRVLYEQYF.

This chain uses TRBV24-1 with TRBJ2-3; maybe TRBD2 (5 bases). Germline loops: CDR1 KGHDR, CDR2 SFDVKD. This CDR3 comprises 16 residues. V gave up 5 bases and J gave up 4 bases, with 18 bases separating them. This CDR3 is CATSAPHGLAADTQYF. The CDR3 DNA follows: TGTGCCACCAGTGCCCCCCACGGGCTAGCCGCAGATACGCAGTATTTT.